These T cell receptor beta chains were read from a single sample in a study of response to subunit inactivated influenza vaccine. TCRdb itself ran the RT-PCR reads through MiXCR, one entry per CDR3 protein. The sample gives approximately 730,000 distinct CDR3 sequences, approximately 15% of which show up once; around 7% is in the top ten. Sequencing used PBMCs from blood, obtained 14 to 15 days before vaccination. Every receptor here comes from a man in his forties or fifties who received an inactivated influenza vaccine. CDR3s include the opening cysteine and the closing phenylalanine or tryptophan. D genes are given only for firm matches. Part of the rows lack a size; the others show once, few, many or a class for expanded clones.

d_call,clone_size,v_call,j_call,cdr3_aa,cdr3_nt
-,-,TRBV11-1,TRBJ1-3,CASSFRGSDRKAGNTIYF,TGTGCCAGCAGCTTCAGGGGATCCGACAGGAAAGCTGGAAACACCATATATTTT
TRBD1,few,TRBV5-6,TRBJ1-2,CASSGRDRSTYGYTF,TGTGCCAGCAGCGGTCGGGACAGGTCGACGTATGGCTACACCTTC
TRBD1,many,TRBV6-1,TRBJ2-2,CASSVQRTGRTGELFF,TGTGCCAGCAGTGTACAGAGGACAGGACGGACCGGGGAGCTGTTTTTT
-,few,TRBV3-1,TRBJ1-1,CASSQVSTEAFF,TGTGCCAGCAGCCAAGTCTCTACGGAAGCTTTCTTT
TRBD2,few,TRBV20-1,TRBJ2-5,CSAPTGWWRGKFETQYF,TGCAGTGCCCCCACCGGTTGGTGGCGGGGGAAGTTCGAGACCCAGTACTTC
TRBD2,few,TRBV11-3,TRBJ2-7,CASSLASGDTYEQYF,TGTGCCAGCAGCTTAGCTAGCGGGGACACCTACGAGCAGTACTTC
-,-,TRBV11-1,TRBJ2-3,CASSPPTGFSDTQYF,TGTGCCAGCAGCCCACCGACAGGTTTCTCAGATACGCAGTATTTT
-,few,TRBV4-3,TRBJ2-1,CASSPGGTLNNEQFF,TGCGCCAGCAGTCCTGGCGGGACATTAAACAATGAGCAGTTCTTC
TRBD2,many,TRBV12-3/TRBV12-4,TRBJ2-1,CASSRRLAGVNEQFF,TGTGCCAGCAGCAGGAGACTAGCGGGAGTTAATGAGCAGTTCTTC
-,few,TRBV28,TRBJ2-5,CASSWAHQETQYF,TGTGCCAGCAGTTGGGCCCACCAAGAGACCCAGTACTTC
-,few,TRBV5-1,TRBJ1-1,CASSLAGPLTEAFF,TGCGCCAGCAGCTTGGCAGGTCCTTTAACTGAAGCTTTCTTT
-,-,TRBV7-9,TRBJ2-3,CASTWSDYEDTQYF,TGTGCCAGCACCTGGTCTGACTACGAAGATACGCAGTATTTT
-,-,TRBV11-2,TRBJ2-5,CASSLRGGAGSGQETQYF,TGTGCCAGCAGCTTAAGGGGTGGAGCAGGGTCGGGTCAAGAGACCCAGTACTTC
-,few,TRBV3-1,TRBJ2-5,CASSPRLVETQYF,TGTGCCAGCAGCCCGAGACTAGTCGAGACCCAGTACTTC
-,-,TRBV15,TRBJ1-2,CATSHGGGYGYTF,TGTGCCACCTCGCACGGAGGGGGCTATGGCTACACCTTC
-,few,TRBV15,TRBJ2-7,CATSTFWGDREQYF,TGTGCCACCAGCACCTTTTGGGGGGATCGCGAGCAGTACTTC
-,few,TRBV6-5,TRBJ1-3,CASSYADSGNTIYF,TGTGCCAGCAGTTACGCGGACAGCGGAAACACCATATATTTT
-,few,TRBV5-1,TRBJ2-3,CASSLVLGGADTQYF,TGCGCCAGCAGCTTGGTCCTAGGGGGGGCAGATACGCAGTATTTT
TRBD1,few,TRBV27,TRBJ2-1,CASSLTGQGYNEQFF,TGTGCCAGCAGTTTAACAGGACAGGGCTACAATGAGCAGTTCTTC
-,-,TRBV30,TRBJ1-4,CAWSDKAGKLFF,TGTGCCTGGAGTGACAAAGCCGGAAAACTGTTTTTT
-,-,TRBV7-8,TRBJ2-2,CASRWGPKRTPGSCFF,-
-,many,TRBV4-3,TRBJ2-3,CASSQDPSGTQYF,TGCGCCAGCAGCCAGGACCCCTCGGGTACGCAGTATTTT
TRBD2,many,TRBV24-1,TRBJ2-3,CATSYGAGEVTDTQYF,TGTGCCACCAGTTACGGGGCGGGAGAGGTCACAGATACGCAGTATTTT
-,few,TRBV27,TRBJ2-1,CASSITGPYNEQFF,TGTGCCAGCAGTATTACCGGACCTTACAATGAGCAGTTCTTC
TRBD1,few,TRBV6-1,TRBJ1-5,CASSPSSGTGHPRHF,TGTGCCAGCAGTCCCTCATCCGGGACAGGGCATCCTCGGCATTTT
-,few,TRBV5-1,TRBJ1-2,CASSLGDYRSQGYTF,TGCGCCAGCAGCTTGGGGGACTACAGGTCCCAGGGCTACACCTTC
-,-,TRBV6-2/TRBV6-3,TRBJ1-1,CASSYSIGALNTEAFF,TGTGCCAGCAGTTACTCGATTGGGGCCTTGAACACTGAAGCTTTCTTT
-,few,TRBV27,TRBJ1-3,CASRQGNTIYF,TGTGCCAGCAGGCAAGGAAACACCATATATTTT
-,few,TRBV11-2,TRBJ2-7,CASSLAGARAGEQYF,TGTGCCAGCAGCTTAGCCGGGGCGCGGGCTGGCGAGCAGTACTTC
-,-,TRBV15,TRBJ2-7,CATSRAGGDSEQYF,TGTGCCACCAGCAGAGCAGGGGGGGATTCCGAGCAGTACTTC
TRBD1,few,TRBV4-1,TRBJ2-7,CASSQMGQVSYEQYF,TGCGCCAGCAGCCAAATGGGACAGGTCTCCTACGAGCAGTACTTC
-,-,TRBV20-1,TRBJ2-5,CSASPGRPGETQYF,TGCAGTGCTAGTCCCGGGAGACCAGGAGAGACCCAGTACTTC
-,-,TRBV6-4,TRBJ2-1,CASSELWGVESYNEQFF,TGTGCCAGCAGTGAGCTTTGGGGTGTGGAATCCTACAATGAGCAGTTCTTC
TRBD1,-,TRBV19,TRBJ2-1,CASGRDSLSEQFF,TGTGCCAGTGGCCGGGACAGCCTCAGTGAGCAGTTCTTC
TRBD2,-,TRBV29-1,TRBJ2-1,CSVAPGTSGSGNEQFF,TGCAGCGTTGCCCCCGGGACTAGCGGGAGTGGGAATGAGCAGTTCTTC
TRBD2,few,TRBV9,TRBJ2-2,CASSVGGGATGELFF,TGTGCCAGCAGCGTTGGCGGGGGGGCCACCGGGGAGCTGTTTTTT
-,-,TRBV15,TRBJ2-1,CATSRARTTDNEQFF,TGTGCCACCAGCAGAGCGAGGACTACCGACAATGAGCAGTTCTTC
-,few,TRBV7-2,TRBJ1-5,CASSSDRTVAGPQHF,TGTGCCAGCAGCTCCGACCGGACAGTAGCTGGGCCCCAGCATTTT
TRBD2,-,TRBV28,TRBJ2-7,CASAGGLVSNEQYF,TGTGCCAGCGCCGGGGGGTTGGTGTCGAACGAGCAGTACTTC
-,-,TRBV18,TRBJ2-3,CASSKGPLDQDTQYF,TGTGCCAGCTCAAAGGGACCCCTCGACCAAGATACGCAGTATTTT
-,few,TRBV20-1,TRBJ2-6,CSARYTTGANVLTF,TGCAGTGCTAGATACACAACTGGGGCCAACGTCCTGACTTTC
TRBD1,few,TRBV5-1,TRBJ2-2,CASSFSGQARQVETGELFF,TGCGCCAGCAGCTTTTCAGGACAGGCCCGGCAGGTAGAGACCGGGGAGCTGTTTTTT
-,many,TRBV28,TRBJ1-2,CASSFPQRADYGYTF,TGTGCCAGCAGTTTCCCCCAGAGGGCTGACTATGGCTACACCTTC
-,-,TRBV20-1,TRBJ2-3,CSASGSLHPPGTDTQYF,TGCAGTGCTAGTGGGTCCCTACACCCCCCTGGGACAGATACGCAGTATTTT
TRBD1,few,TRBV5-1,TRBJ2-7,CASSARQGATINGYEQYF,TGCGCCAGCAGCGCACGACAGGGGGCAACCATCAATGGCTACGAGCAGTACTTC
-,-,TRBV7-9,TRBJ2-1,CASSPGVYNEQFF,TGTGCCAGCAGCCCCGGGGTTTACAATGAGCAGTTCTTC
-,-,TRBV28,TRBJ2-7,CASITSAYEQYF,TGTGCCAGCATTACAAGCGCCTACGAGCAGTACTTC
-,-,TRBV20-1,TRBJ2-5,CSVGTPPQETQYF,TGCAGTGTTGGGACCCCACCTCAGGAGACCCAGTACTTC
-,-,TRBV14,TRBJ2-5,CASSQVEGHQETQYF,TGTGCCAGCAGCCAAGTCGAAGGCCACCAAGAGACCCAGTACTTC